Detailed here is one TCR beta chain. This entry is derived from a study of shared clonotypes between healthy human individuals. Profiled with immunoSEQ multiplex PCR; TCRdb holds only in-frame clones, not every one. The sample has a few hundred thousand clones, about 96% seen once. Within Nashville, Tennessee resided all donors, each a Caucasian adult. Germline CDR1 and CDR2: MDHEN and SYDVKM. The CDR3 runs to 17 residues. V was clipped by 5 bases and J by 4 bases; unmatched bases: 10. The source is a woman in her twenties or thirties in good health. This chain links TRBV28 with TRBJ2-2; 10 nucleotides align to TRBD1. Input material: naive CD4+ T cells sorted from blood. Subset: CD45RA+ positively selected. The DNA for the CDR3 is TGTGCCAGCAGTCCAGACAGGGGGCGTCGGGGCACCGGGGAGCTGTTTTTT. Translating it yields CASSPDRGRRGTGELFF. Full variable domain (missing parts from reference TRBV28 and TRBJ2-2): DVKVTQSSRYLVKRTGEKVFLECVQDMDHENMFWYRQDPGLGLRLIYFSYDVKMKEKGDIPEGYSVSREKKERFSLILESASTNQTSMYLCASSPDRGRRGTGELFFGEGSRLTVL.